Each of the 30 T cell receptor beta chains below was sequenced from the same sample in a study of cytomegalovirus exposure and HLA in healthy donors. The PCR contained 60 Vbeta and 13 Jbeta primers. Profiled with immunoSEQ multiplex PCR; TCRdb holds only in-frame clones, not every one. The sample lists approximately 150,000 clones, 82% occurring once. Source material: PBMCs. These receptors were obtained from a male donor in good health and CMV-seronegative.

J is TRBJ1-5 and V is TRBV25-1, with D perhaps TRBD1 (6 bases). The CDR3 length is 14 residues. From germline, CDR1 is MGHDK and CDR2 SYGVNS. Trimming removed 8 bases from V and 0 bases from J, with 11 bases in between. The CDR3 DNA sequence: TGTGCCAGCGGGGAACAGGGTAGCAATCAGCCCCAGCATTTT. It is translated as CASGEQGSNQPQHF.

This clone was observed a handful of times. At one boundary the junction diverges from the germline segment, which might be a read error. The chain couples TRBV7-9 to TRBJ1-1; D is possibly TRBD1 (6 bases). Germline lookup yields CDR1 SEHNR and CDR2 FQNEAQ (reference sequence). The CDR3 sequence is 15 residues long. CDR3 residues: CSSSLVVQGNPEAFF. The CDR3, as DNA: TGTTCCAGCAGCTTAGTCGTACAGGGTAACCCTGAAGCTTTCTTT.

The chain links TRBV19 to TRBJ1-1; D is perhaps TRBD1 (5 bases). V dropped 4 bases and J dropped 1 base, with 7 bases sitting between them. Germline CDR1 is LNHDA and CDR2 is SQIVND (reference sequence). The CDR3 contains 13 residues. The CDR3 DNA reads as TGTGCCAGTAGTACTCAGGGGAACACTGAAGCTTTCTTT. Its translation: CASSTQGNTEAFF.

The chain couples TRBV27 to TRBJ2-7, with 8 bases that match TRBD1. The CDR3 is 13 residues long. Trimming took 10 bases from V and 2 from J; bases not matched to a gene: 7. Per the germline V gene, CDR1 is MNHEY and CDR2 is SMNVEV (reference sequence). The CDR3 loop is CATGRQGTYEQYF. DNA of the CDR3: TGTGCCACTGGGAGACAGGGGACCTACGAGCAGTACTTC.

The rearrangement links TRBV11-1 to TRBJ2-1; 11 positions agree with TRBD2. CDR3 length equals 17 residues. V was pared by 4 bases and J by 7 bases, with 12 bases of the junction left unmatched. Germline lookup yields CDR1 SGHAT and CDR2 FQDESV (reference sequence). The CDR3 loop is CASSSFGSGGAGNEQFF. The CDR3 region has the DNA TGTGCCAGCAGCTCGTTCGGTAGCGGGGGGGCTGGAAATGAGCAGTTCTTC.

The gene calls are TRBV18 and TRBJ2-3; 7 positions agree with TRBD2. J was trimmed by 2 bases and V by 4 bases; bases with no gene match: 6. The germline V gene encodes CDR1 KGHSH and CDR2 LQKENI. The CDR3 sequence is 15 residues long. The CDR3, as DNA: TGTGCCAGCTCACGGCAGCTAGCGGACACAGATACGCAGTATTTT. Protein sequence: CASSRQLADTDTQYF.

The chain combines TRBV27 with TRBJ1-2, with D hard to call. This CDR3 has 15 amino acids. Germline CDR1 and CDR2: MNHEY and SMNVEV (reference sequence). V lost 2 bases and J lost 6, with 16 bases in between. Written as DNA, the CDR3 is TGTGCCAGCAGTTTAGATATAGCTCTTATGAATGGCTACACCTTC. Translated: CASSLDIALMNGYTF.

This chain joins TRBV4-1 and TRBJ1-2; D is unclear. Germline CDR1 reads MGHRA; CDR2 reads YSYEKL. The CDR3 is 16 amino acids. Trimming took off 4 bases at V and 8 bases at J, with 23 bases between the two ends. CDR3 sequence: CASSRKGGPSTGGYTF. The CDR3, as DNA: TGCGCCAGCAGCCGGAAGGGCGGACCAAGCACGGGAGGCTACACCTTC.

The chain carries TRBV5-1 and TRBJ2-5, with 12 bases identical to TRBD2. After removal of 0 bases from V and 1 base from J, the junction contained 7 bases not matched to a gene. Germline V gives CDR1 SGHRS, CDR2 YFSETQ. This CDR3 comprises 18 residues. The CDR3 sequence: CASSLVLAGGLIQETQYF. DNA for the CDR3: TGCGCCAGCAGCTTGGTGCTAGCGGGAGGGTTAATCCAAGAGACCCAGTACTTC. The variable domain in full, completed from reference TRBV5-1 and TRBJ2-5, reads KAGVTQTPRYLIKTRGQQVTLSCSPISGHRSVSWYQQTPGQGLQFLFEYFSETQRNKGNFPGRFSGRQFSNSRSEMNVSTLELGDSALYLCASSLVLAGGLIQETQYFGPGTRLLVL.

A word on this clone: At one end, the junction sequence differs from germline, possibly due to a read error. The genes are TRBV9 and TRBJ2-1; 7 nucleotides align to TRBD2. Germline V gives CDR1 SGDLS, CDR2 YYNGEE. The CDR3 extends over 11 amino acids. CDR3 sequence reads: CASRGGAKLVF. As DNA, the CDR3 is TGTGCCAGCAGGGGAGGGGCCAAGCTTGTCTTC.

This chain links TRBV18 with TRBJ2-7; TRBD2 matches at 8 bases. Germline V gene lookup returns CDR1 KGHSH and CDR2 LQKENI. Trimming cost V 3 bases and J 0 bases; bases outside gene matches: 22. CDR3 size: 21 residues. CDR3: CASSPQRRSSGSPLSSYEQYF. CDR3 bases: TGTGCCAGCTCACCGCAGCGAAGGTCTAGCGGGTCTCCTTTAAGCTCCTACGAGCAGTACTTC.

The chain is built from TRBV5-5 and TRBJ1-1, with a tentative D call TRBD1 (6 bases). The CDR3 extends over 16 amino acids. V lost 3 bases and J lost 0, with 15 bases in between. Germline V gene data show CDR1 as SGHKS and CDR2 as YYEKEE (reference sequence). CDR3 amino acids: CASSSQGTGMNTEAFF. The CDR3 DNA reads TGTGCCAGCAGCTCGCAGGGGACGGGCATGAACACTGAAGCTTTCTTT.

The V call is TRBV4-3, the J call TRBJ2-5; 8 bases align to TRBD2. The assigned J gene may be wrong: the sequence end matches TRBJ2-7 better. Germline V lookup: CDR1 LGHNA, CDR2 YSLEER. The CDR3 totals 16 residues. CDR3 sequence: CASSQDDVAGWYEQYF. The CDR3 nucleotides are TGCGCCAGCAGCCAAGATGATGTAGCGGGATGGTACGAGCAGTACTTC.

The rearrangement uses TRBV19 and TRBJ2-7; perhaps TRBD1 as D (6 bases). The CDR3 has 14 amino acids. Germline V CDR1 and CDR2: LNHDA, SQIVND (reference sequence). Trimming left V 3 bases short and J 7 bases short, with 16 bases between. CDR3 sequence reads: CASSIRTEFGEQYF. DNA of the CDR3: TGTGCCAGTAGTATTAGGACAGAATTCGGGGAGCAGTACTTC.

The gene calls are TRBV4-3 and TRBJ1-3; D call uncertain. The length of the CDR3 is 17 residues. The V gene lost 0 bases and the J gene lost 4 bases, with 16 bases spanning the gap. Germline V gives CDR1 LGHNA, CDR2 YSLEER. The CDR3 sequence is CASSQDRVTSVGNTIYF. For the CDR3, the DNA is TGCGCCAGCAGCCAAGACCGGGTCACCTCGGTCGGAAACACCATATATTTT.

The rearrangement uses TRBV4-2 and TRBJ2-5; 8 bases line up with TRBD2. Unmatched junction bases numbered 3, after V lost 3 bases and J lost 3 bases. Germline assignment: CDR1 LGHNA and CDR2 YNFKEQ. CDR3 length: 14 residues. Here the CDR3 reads CASSQGLEEETQYF. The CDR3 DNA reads TGTGCCAGCAGCCAGGGACTAGAAGAAGAGACCCAGTACTTC.

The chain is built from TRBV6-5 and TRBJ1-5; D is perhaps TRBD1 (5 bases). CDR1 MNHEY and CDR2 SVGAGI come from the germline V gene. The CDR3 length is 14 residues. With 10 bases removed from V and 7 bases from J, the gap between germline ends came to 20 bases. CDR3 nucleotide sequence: TGTGCCACCGGCTTGGGGGGTTTCGGCCAGCCCCAGCATTTT. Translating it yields CATGLGGFGQPQHF.

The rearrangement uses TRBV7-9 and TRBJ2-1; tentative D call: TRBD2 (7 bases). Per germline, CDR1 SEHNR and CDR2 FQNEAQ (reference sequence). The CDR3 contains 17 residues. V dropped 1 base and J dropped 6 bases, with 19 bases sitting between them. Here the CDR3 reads CASSLEGGPILINEQFF. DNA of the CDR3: TGTGCCAGCAGCTTAGAGGGGGGGCCAATTTTAATCAATGAGCAGTTCTTC.

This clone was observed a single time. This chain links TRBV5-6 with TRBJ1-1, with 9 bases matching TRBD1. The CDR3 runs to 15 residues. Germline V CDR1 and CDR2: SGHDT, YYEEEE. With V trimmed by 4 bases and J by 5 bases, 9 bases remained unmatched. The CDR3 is CASSPGQGWRTEAFF. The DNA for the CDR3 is TGTGCCAGCAGCCCCGGACAGGGGTGGCGGACTGAAGCTTTCTTT.

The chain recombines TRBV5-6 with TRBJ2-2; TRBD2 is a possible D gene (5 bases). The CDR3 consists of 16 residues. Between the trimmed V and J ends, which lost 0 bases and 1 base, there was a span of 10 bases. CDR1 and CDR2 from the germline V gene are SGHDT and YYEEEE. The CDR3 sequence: CASSLASRRNTGELFF. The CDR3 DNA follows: TGTGCCAGCAGCTTGGCTAGCAGGAGGAACACCGGGGAGCTGTTTTTT. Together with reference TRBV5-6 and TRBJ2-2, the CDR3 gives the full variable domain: DAGVTQSPTHLIKTRGQQVTLRCSPKSGHDTVSWYQQALGQGPQFIFQYYEEEERQRGNFPDRFSGHQFPNYSSELNVNALLLGDSALYLCASSLASRRNTGELFFGEGSRLTVL.

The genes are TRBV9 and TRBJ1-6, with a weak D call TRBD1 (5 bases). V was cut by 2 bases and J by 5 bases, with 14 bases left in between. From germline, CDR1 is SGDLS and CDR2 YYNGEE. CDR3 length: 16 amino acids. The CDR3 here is CASSVSHRSDNSPLHF. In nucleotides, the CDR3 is TGTGCCAGCAGCGTTAGTCACAGGAGCGATAATTCACCCCTCCACTTT.

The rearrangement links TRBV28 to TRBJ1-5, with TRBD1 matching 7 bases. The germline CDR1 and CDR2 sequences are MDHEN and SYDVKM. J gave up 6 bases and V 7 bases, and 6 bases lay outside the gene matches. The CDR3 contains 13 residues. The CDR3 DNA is TGTGCCAGCAACCCCAGGGGGAGTCAGCCCCAGCATTTT. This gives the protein CASNPRGSQPQHF.

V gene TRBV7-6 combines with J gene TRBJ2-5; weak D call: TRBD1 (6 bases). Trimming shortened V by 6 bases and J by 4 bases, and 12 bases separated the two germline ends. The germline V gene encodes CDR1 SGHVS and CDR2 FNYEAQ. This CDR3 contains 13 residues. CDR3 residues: CASSSGVGETQYF. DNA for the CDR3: TGTGCCAGCAGTTCAGGGGTGGGAGAGACCCAGTACTTC.

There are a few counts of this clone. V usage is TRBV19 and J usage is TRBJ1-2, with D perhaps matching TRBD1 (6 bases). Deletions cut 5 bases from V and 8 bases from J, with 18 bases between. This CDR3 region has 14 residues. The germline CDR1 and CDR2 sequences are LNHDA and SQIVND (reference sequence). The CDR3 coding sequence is TGTGCCAGTAGTTTCGGGACAACCTATCAGGGCTACACCTTC. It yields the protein CASSFGTTYQGYTF.

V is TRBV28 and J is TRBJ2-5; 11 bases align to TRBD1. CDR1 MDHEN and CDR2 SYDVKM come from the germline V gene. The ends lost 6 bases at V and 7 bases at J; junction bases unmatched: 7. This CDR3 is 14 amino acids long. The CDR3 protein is CASRAPGTGGTQYF. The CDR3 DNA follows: TGTGCCAGCAGAGCACCCGGGACAGGGGGGACCCAGTACTTC.

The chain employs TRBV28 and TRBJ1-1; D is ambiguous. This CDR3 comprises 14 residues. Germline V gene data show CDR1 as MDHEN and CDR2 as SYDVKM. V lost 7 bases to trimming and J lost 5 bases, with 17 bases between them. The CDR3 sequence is CASTILTRKTEAFF. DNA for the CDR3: TGTGCCAGCACCATCCTGACAAGGAAGACTGAAGCTTTCTTT.

The CDR3 nucleotides read TGTGCCAGCAGGTCACAGGGGATAAACACTGAAGCTTTCTTT. This sequence encodes CASRSQGINTEAFF. The chain joins TRBV6-1 to TRBJ1-1; TRBD1 agrees at 7 bases. The germline V gene encodes CDR1 MNHNS and CDR2 SASEGT. J gave up 2 bases and V 6 bases, and 6 bases lay outside the gene matches. CDR3 length: 14 residues.

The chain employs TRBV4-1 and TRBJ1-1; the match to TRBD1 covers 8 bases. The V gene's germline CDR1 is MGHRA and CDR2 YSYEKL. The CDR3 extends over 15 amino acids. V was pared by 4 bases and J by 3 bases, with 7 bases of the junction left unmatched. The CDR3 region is CASSRDGQGDTEAFF. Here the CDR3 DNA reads TGCGCCAGCAGCCGGGATGGACAGGGAGACACTGAAGCTTTCTTT.

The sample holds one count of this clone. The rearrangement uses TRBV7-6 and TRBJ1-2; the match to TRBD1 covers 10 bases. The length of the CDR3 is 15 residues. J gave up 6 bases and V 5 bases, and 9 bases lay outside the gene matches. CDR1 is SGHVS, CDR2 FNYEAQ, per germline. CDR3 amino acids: CASSQGTGESDGYTF. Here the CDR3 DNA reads TGTGCCAGCAGCCAAGGGACAGGGGAAAGTGATGGCTACACCTTC.

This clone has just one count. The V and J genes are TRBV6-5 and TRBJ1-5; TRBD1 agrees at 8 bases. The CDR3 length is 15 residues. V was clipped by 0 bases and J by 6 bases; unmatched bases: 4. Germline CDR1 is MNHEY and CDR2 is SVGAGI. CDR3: CASSYSITGGQPQHF. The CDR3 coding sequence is TGTGCCAGCAGTTACTCGATTACAGGGGGTCAGCCCCAGCATTTT.